This T cell receptor beta chain was retrieved from a study of T cell clonality in common variable immunodeficiency. Findings and limits, study-wide: Shared TCRbeta clones were fewer between CVID subjects than controls.

Germline V gene data show CDR1 as SGHNT and CDR2 as YYREEE (reference sequence). The CDR3 runs to 15 residues. With 0 bases removed from V and 7 bases from J, the gap between germline ends came to 11 bases. Caucasian heritage predominated among both patients and controls. Each donor provided about 4.5 to 8.5 ml of heparinized whole blood. Sequencing used immunoSEQ multiplex PCR; TCRdb keeps in-frame clones, though not all of them. The profile covers around 29,000 clones, none occurring a single time. This clone was picked up many times. The antigen remains undetermined. The read ends 3 residues early relative to the CDR3; the germline J gene fills the gap.

The sample consisted of peripheral blood mononuclear cells. The TCR sequence derives from a person between 18 and 75 years old in good health. The rearrangement joins TRBV5-4 to TRBJ1-6; D not certain. This CDR3 reads CASSLAPGLNSPLHF. CDR3 DNA, as far as it was read: TGTGCCAGCAGCTTGGCCCCCGGACTCAATTCACCC.